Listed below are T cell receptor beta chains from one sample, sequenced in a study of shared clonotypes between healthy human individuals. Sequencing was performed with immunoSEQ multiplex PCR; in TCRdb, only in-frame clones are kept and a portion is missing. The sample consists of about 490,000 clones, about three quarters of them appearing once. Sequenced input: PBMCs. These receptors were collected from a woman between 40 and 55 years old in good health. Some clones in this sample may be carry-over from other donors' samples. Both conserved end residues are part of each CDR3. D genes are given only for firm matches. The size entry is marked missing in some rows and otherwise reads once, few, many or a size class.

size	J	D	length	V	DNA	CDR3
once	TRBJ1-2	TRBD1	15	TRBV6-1	TGTGCCAGCAGTGGGGGAACAGGGGGTGGCTATGGCTACACCTTC	CASSGGTGGGYGYTF
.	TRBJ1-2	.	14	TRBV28	TGTGCCAGCAGCACAGGGCAGAGGGTGGATGGCTACACCTTC	CASSTGQRVDGYTF
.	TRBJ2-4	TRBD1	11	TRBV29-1	TGCAGCGTCGAGGACAGGACTTCACAGTACTTC	CSVEDRTSQYF
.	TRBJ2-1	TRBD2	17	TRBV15	TGTGCCACCAGCAGAGGCAAACTAGCGGGAGATCTGAATGAGCAGTTCTTC	CATSRGKLAGDLNEQFF
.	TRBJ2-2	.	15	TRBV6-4	TGTGCCAGCAGTGTGGCGGTGACACGTACCGGGGAGCTGTTTTTT	CASSVAVTRTGELFF
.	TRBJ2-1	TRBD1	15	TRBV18	TGTGCCAGCTCACTCGGACAGGGCCTCTACAATGAGCAGTTCTTC	CASSLGQGLYNEQFF
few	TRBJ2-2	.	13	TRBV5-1	TGCGCCAGCAGGTCTGAGAACACCGGGGAGCTGTTTTTT	CASRSENTGELFF
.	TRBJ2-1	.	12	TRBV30	TGTGCCTGGAGTGTAGAGGGGTACCCGCAGTTCTTC	CAWSVEGYPQFF
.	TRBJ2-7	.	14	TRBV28	TGTGCCAGCAGTACCCTTGGGAGGCCCTACGAGCAGTACTTC	CASSTLGRPYEQYF
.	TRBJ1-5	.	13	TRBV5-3	TGTGCCAGAACCCCGGGACCTCGAGGGCCCCAGCATTTT	CARTPGPRGPQHF
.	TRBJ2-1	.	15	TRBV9	TGTGCCAGCAGCGTAGTTGGCAGACCCTACAATGAGCAGTTCTTC	CASSVVGRPYNEQFF
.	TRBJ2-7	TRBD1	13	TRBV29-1	TGCAGCGTTGGTTTGGCAGGGGGTTTCGAGCAGTACTTC	CSVGLAGGFEQYF
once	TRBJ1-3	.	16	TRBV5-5	TGTGCCAGCAGCTTGGTACAGGTTCCCAGTGGAAACACCATATATTTT	CASSLVQVPSGNTIYF
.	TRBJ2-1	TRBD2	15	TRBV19	TGTGCCAGTAGTTGGACTAGCGGGTTATACAATGAGCAGTTCTTC	CASSWTSGLYNEQFF
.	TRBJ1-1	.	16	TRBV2	TGTGCCAGCAGGGAGGGTAGAGGCGTCTGGAACACTGAAGCTTTCTTT	CASREGRGVWNTEAFF
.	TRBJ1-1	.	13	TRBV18	TGTGCCAGCTCACCGGAAAACAGGGAGGAGGCTTTCTTT	CASSPENREEAFF
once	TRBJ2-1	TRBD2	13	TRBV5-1	TGCGCCAGCAGCATTAGCGGGAGGGGAAAGCAGTTCTTC	CASSISGRGKQFF
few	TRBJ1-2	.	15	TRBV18	TGTGCCAGCTCACCGGCCCGTGGGGGTCTATATGGCTACACCTTC	CASSPARGGLYGYTF
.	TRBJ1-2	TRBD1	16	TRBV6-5	TGTGCCAGCAGTTCCGCGCCGGGACAGGGGGCGTACGGCTACACCTTC	CASSSAPGQGAYGYTF
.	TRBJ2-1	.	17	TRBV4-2	TGTGCCAGCAGCCAAGATGTAGGGTTGAGCTCCTACAATGAGCAGTTCTTC	CASSQDVGLSSYNEQFF
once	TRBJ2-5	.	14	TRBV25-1	TGTGCCAGCAGTTTGGGTTTCCCCGAAGAGACCCAGTACTTC	CASSLGFPEETQYF
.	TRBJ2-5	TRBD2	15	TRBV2	TGTGCCAGCAGCAACGTCGCGGGAGGGGGGGAGACCCAGTACTTC	CASSNVAGGGETQYF
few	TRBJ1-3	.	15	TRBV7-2	TGTGCCAGCAGCTTAGCCGCCTACTCTGGAAACACCATATATTTT	CASSLAAYSGNTIYF
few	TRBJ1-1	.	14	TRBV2	TGTGCCAGCAGTGACGGGGTAGGGTACACTGAAGCTTTCTTT	CASSDGVGYTEAFF